This T cell receptor beta chain came from a study of blood T cell repertoires in COVID-19. Study-level information: The origin of the acute and convalescent COVID-19 samples was the United States, Italy and Spain. T cells, B-cell-depleted T cells, or PBMCs provided the cDNA or gDNA that served as material.

In Seattle, patients joined the study during active infection and were tracked longitudinally. Per the study methods: Reference gene primer amplification gave estimated nucleated cell counts. This table comes from immunoSEQ multiplex PCR, and its TCRdb copy is limited to in-frame clones, with some not included. D and trimming were read from the DNA, whereas the V and J calls and clone size are those reported in that table. The repertoire holds about 280,000 clones, with roughly nine tenths as singletons. The length of the CDR3 is 17 residues. The V gene's germline CDR1 is LGHDT and CDR2 YNNKEL (reference sequence). With V trimmed by 1 base and J by 7 bases, 9 bases remained unmatched.

The source is a woman aged 30 to 39 with COVID-19, enrolled during active disease. V and J are TRBV3-1 (or the pseudogene TRBV3-2) and TRBJ2-2, with 10 positions matching TRBD2. The source material was peripheral blood. CDR3 DNA sequence: TGTGCCAGCAGCCAAGTTTCGAGGGGACTAGCGATCGGGGAGCTGTTTTTT. Its protein product is CASSQVSRGLAIGELFF.